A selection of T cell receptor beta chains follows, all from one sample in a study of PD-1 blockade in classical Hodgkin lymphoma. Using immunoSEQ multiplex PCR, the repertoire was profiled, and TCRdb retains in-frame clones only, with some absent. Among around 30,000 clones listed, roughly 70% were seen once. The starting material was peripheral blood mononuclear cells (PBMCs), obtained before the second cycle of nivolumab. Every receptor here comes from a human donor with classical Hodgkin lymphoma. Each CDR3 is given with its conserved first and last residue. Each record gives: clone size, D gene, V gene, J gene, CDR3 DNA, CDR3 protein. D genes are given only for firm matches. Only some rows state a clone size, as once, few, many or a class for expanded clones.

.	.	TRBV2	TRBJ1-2	TGTGCCAGCACCCTAAGCACTCCCTATGGCTACACCTTC	CASTLSTPYGYTF
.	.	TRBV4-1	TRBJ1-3	TGCGCCAGCAGCCCTAAGGCCAGGTTACCTGGAAACACCATATATTTT	CASSPKARLPGNTIYF
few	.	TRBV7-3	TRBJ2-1	TGTGCCAGCAGCCTTCACGCGACCCGGAATGAGCAGTTCTTC	CASSLHATRNEQFF
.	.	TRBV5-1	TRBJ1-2	TGCGCCAGCAGGGTCCTAGACCCCCCATATGGCTACACCTTC	CASRVLDPPYGYTF
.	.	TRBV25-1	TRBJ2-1	TGTGCCAGTCACAGAGGGGCAGGTGAGCAGTTCTTC	CASHRGAGEQFF
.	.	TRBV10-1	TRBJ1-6	TGCGCCAGCAGTGAGGGCGGGACGGAGGAGGGGAAACTCAATTCACCCCTCCACTTT	CASSEGGTEEGKLNSPLHF
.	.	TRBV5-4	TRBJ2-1	TGTGCCAGCAGCTCCTCCCTGGCGCGAACCTACAATGAGCAGTTCTTC	CASSSSLARTYNEQFF
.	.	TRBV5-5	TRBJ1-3	TGTGCCAGCAGCCCACCAGGGAGCGGAAACACCATATATTTT	CASSPPGSGNTIYF
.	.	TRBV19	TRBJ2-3	TGTGCCAGTAGTATAGCCGGAACTAGCACAGATACGCAGTATTTT	CASSIAGTSTDTQYF
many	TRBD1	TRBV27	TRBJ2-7	TGTGCCAGCAGTGATCCGGGACAGAGCTCCTACGAGCAGTACTTC	CASSDPGQSSYEQYF
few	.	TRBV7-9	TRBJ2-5	TGTGCCAGCAGGCCCATGGGGGCGGAGACCCAGTACTTC	CASRPMGAETQYF
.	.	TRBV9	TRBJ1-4	TGTGCCAGCAGCGTAGACGGGCATCGGAGTGAAAAACTGTTTTTT	CASSVDGHRSEKLFF
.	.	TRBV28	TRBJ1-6	TGTGCCAGCAGTTACGAGTTATATAATTCACCCCTCCACTTT	CASSYELYNSPLHF
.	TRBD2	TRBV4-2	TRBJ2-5	TGTGCCAGCAGCCACCCTGCGCGGGGGGGACCGGGAGAGACCCAGTACTTC	CASSHPARGGPGETQYF
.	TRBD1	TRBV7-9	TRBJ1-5	TGTGCCAGCTCGGCCAGGGGGAATAGCAATCAGCCCCAGCATTTT	CASSARGNSNQPQHF
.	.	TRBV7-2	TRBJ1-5	TGTGCCAGCAGTCGATATGGGGGAGGTCAGCCCCAGCATTTT	CASSRYGGGQPQHF
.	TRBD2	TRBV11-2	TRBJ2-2	TGTGCCAGCAGCTTAGTAGCGGGGGGCGGCTGGGAGCTGTTTTTT	CASSLVAGGGWELFF
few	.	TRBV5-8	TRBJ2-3	TGTGCCAGCAGCTTCCCCTATTCCTCTAGCACAGATACGCAGTATTTT	CASSFPYSSSTDTQYF
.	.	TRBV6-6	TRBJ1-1	TGTGCCAGCAGCTTGGACAGCACGCAGGCTTTCTTT	CASSLDSTQAFF
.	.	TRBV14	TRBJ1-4	TGTGCCAGCAGCCAAGACCTTAATGAAAAACTGTTTTTT	CASSQDLNEKLFF
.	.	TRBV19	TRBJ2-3	TGTGCCAGTAGTTTTCAGGGGTCCACAGATACGCAGTATTTT	CASSFQGSTDTQYF
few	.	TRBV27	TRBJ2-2	TGTGCCAGCAGTTCCCTCACCTTATTAGGAGTGGCCGGGGAGCTGTTTTTT	CASSSLTLLGVAGELFF
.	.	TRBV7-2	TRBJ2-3	TGTGCCAGCAGCGACAGAATATACACAGATACGCAGTATTTT	CASSDRIYTDTQYF
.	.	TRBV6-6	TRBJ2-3	TGTGCCAGCAGCCCTATGTCAAGCACAGATACGCAGTATTTT	CASSPMSSTDTQYF
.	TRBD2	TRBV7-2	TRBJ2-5	TGTGCCAGCAGCTCCACTAGCGTGGGTGGGACCCAGTACTTC	CASSSTSVGGTQYF
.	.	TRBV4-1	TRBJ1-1	TGCGCCAGCCGGGGGCCCCTTAAGAACACTGAAGCTTTCTTT	CASRGPLKNTEAFF
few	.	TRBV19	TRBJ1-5	TGTGCCAGTAGAACCGACAGAATTAATCAGCCCCAGCATTTT	CASRTDRINQPQHF
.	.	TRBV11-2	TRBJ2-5	TGTGCCAGCAGCCGTACAGGGTGGGAGACCCAGTACTTC	CASSRTGWETQYF